The 23 T cell receptor beta chains presented below share a single source sample, sequenced in a study of Ad26.COV2.S vaccination and SARS-CoV-2 variants. Using immunoSEQ multiplex PCR, the repertoire was profiled, and TCRdb retains in-frame clones only, with some absent. The sample has more than 300,000 clones, about 86% seen once; the top ten hold approximately 1.9%. The treatment denotes: 15 to 20 received Ad26.COV2.S at low or high dose, single or two shots; about five received placebo; per-sample allocation not given. Sampling took place 63 days after the first vaccine or placebo injection. The specimen was peripheral blood, collected in a trial of Ad26.COV2.S vaccine versus placebo. The receptors originated from a person between 18 and 59 years old who received the Ad26.COV2.S COVID-19 vaccine or a placebo.

V is TRBV2 and J is TRBJ1-6; TRBD1 is a possible D gene (6 bases). Deletions cut 3 bases from V and 9 bases from J, with 27 bases between. The CDR3 is made up of 19 amino acids. CDR1 is SNHLY, CDR2 FYNNEI, per germline. CDR3 protein: CASSDVRAGVPGYGSPLHF. Written as DNA, the CDR3 is TGTGCCAGCAGTGATGTCCGGGCAGGGGTCCCGGGTTATGGTTCACCCCTCCACTTT.

V and J are TRBV7-9 and TRBJ2-7; D not certain. V was clipped by 5 bases and J by 2 bases, with 10 bases between them. The germline CDR1 and CDR2 sequences are SEHNR and FQNEAQ (reference sequence). The CDR3 loop spans 13 amino acids. In DNA form, the CDR3 reads TGTGCCAGCAGCCGGGCTGTGGCCTACGAGCAGTACTTC. It encodes CASSRAVAYEQYF.

The genes are TRBV2 and TRBJ2-3, with D perhaps matching TRBD2 (6 bases). This CDR3 has 13 residues. The germline V and J ends were trimmed by 6 bases and 10 bases, with 17 bases remaining between them. Germline loops: CDR1 SNHLY, CDR2 FYNNEI. CDR3 DNA sequence: TGTGCCAGCAGGGGGCGGGGCCGTGGTGCGCAGTATTTT. This encodes CASRGRGRGAQYF.

The rearrangement uses TRBV12-5 and TRBJ2-1; 11 nucleotides agree with TRBD2. V gave up 2 bases and J gave up 7 bases; unmatched junction bases: 4. CDR3 size: 15 residues. Looked up from germline, CDR1 is LGHNT and CDR2 is FRNRAP. Here the CDR3 DNA reads TGTGCTAGTGGTTTGTTAGCGGGGGGGTCGAATGAGCAGTTCTTC. Amino acid sequence: CASGLLAGGSNEQFF.

The table lists this clone with a count of one. The chain is built from TRBV5-4 and TRBJ2-1; D is tentatively TRBD1 or TRBD2 (5 bases each). CDR1 SGHNT and CDR2 YYREEE come from the germline V gene (reference sequence). This CDR3 has 13 amino acids. V lost 4 bases, J lost 8 bases, and 13 bases lay in between. CDR3 bases: TGTGCCAGCAGCCGAATGTTGGGGGATGAGCAGTTCTTC. Residues: CASSRMLGDEQFF.

This clone was seen a single time. J is TRBJ1-5 and V is TRBV11-2, with D unresolved. Trimming took off 0 bases at V and 5 bases at J, with 14 bases between the two ends. Germline V gives CDR1 SGHAT, CDR2 FQNNGV. This CDR3 comprises 16 residues. This CDR3 reads CASSLDYEGHHQPQHF. Here the CDR3 DNA reads TGTGCCAGCAGCTTAGATTATGAGGGCCATCATCAGCCCCAGCATTTT.

The J gene is TRBJ2-7, the V gene TRBV3-1 (or the pseudogene TRBV3-2), with no clear D. V lost 1 base and J 2 bases, leaving 15 bases between the germline ends. The CDR3 is made up of 16 amino acids. CDR1 is LGHDT, CDR2 YNNKEL, per germline (reference sequence). CDR3 loop: CASSQGVLRITYEQYF. The CDR3 region has the DNA TGTGCCAGCAGCCAAGGAGTCCTCAGGATCACCTACGAGCAGTACTTC.

The V call is TRBV9, the J call TRBJ2-1; 13 bases agree with TRBD2. V gave up 3 bases and J gave up 0 bases; unmatched junction bases: 9. Per the germline V gene, CDR1 is SGDLS and CDR2 is YYNGEE. CDR3 length: 19 amino acids. This CDR3 reads CASSARLAGGSSSYNEQFF. CDR3 sequence (DNA): TGTGCCAGCAGCGCGAGACTAGCGGGGGGTTCCAGCTCCTACAATGAGCAGTTCTTC.

V and J are TRBV18 and TRBJ1-6, with no clear D. This CDR3 has 15 amino acids. Trimming left V 2 bases short and J 6 bases short, with 11 bases between. Germline V CDR1 and CDR2: KGHSH, LQKENI. CDR3 sequence: CASSPGGRGNSPLHF. The DNA for the CDR3 is TGTGCCAGCTCACCAGGCGGCCGCGGTAATTCACCCCTCCACTTT. Combining the CDR3 with reference TRBV18 and TRBJ1-6 gives the whole variable domain NAGVMQNPRHLVRRRGQEARLRCSPMKGHSHVYWYRQLPEEGLKFMVYLQKENIIDESGMPKERFSAEFPKEGPSILRIQQVVRGDSAAYFCASSPGGRGNSPLHFGNGTRLTVT.

The gene calls are TRBV19 and TRBJ1-5; a possible D gene is TRBD1 (6 bases). This CDR3 is built from 14 residues. The germline gives CDR1 LNHDA, CDR2 SQIVND (reference sequence). The V gene lost 4 bases and the J gene lost 6 bases, with 13 bases spanning the gap. The CDR3 spells CASSSPGGFQPQHF. CDR3 DNA: TGTGCCAGTAGTAGCCCGGGGGGCTTTCAGCCCCAGCATTTT.

CDR3 bases: TGCGCCAGCAGCCGACAGAACTATAATTCACCCCTCCACTTT. Protein product: CASSRQNYNSPLHF. V usage is TRBV4-1 and J usage is TRBJ1-6; a weak D match, TRBD1 (5 bases). Germline V lookup: CDR1 MGHRA, CDR2 YSYEKL. The CDR3 covers 14 residues. Trimming removed 4 bases at V and 3 bases at J, with 7 bases between.

This clone was seen more than once but under ten times. Here the CDR3 DNA reads TGTGCCAGCAGCCAAAAGGGGGGTGGCTACACCTTC. As protein: CASSQKGGGYTF. The chain uses TRBV3-1 (or the pseudogene TRBV3-2) and TRBJ1-2; D possibly corresponds to TRBD1 (6 bases). Germline CDR1 reads LGHDT; CDR2 reads YNNKEL (reference sequence). Deletions cut 2 bases from V and 7 bases from J, with 8 bases between. The CDR3 consists of 12 residues.

The chain combines TRBV12-3 or TRBV12-4 with TRBJ2-3; perhaps TRBD2 as D (5 bases). Trimming stripped 8 bases from V and 2 bases from J, with 11 bases between. CDR3 length: 13 residues. The CDR3 DNA sequence: TGTGCCAGCGGTACGGGGTACACAGATACGCAGTATTTT. Its protein is CASGTGYTDTQYF.

The chain employs TRBV30 and TRBJ2-1; the D is unclear. Per germline, CDR1 GTSNPN and CDR2 SVGIG (reference sequence). Trimming pared 0 bases from V and 2 bases from J, leaving 14 bases between. CDR3 size: 16 residues. The CDR3 nucleotides read TGTGCCTGGAGTGTATTTGGGGTCGGCGCCTACAATGAGCAGTTCTTC. Its protein product is CAWSVFGVGAYNEQFF.

This sequence joins TRBV19 and TRBJ2-1; 8 positions match TRBD1. Unmatched junction bases numbered 6, after V lost 5 bases and J lost 3 bases. This CDR3 is built from 15 residues. Per the germline V gene, CDR1 is LNHDA and CDR2 is SQIVND (reference sequence). DNA for the CDR3: TGTGCCAGTAGTCGCCGAGACAGGGGCTACAATGAGCAGTTCTTC. Translation: CASSRRDRGYNEQFF.

This clone turned up a few times. The CDR3 loop is CASSPRQGAEEAFF. In nucleotides, the CDR3 is TGTGCCAGCAGCCCTCGACAGGGAGCGGAAGAAGCTTTCTTT. The chain recombines TRBV5-5 with TRBJ1-1; 7 bases match TRBD1. Germline CDR1 is SGHKS and CDR2 is YYEKEE (reference sequence). This CDR3 region has 14 residues. The J segment lost 8 bases and the V segment lost 4 bases, leaving 11 bases of the junction unmatched.

CDR3 residues: CASSFGTGSYEQYF. Here the CDR3 DNA reads TGTGCCAGCAGCTTCGGGACGGGTTCCTACGAGCAGTACTTC. The chain links TRBV14 to TRBJ2-7; D tentatively reads TRBD1 or TRBD2 (5 bases each). Germline CDR1 SGHDN, CDR2 FVKESK. CDR3 size: 14 residues. V was cut by 5 bases and J by 1 base, with 12 bases left in between.

The count of this clone is one. This chain joins TRBV6-5 and TRBJ2-1; D not resolved. The V and J ends lost 8 bases and 6 bases respectively, with 17 bases between them. This CDR3 spans 14 amino acids. Germline CDR1 is MNHEY and CDR2 is SVGAGI. The CDR3 sequence: CASSSRTYSNEQFF. The CDR3 DNA follows: TGTGCCAGCTCCAGTAGGACCTATTCCAATGAGCAGTTCTTC.

The chain carries TRBV6-5 and TRBJ2-3; 8 positions match TRBD2. This CDR3 comprises 14 residues. Germline CDR1 is MNHEY and CDR2 is SVGAGI. Trimming at V came to 6 bases and at J to 5 bases, leaving 7 bases not matched to a gene. CDR3 sequence (DNA): TGTGCCAGCAGCACCGGGGGGGCCAAAGATACGCAGTATTTT. Protein sequence: CASSTGGAKDTQYF.

This clone was counted between two and nine times. DNA of the CDR3: TGCGCCAGCAGCCCCCATGAGGGGAGGGATCAGCCCCAGCATTTT. Amino acids: CASSPHEGRDQPQHF. The rearrangement joins TRBV5-1 to TRBJ1-5; D possibly corresponds to TRBD1 (5 bases). This CDR3 comprises 15 residues. Per germline, CDR1 SGHRS and CDR2 YFSETQ. Trimming removed 4 bases at V and 5 bases at J, with 16 bases between.

The gene calls are TRBV10-3 and TRBJ2-3; the match to TRBD2 covers 9 bases. This CDR3 region has 16 residues. Per the germline V gene, CDR1 is ENHRY and CDR2 is SYGVKD. V dropped 8 bases and J dropped 1; count of bases not matched to a gene: 10. The CDR3 coding sequence is TGTGCCATCGGGGTGCGGGGGGGCAAAGGCACAGATACGCAGTATTTT. This translates into CAIGVRGGKGTDTQYF.

The genes are TRBV5-1 and TRBJ1-5; D is unclear. CDR3 length: 15 residues. The V end lost 4 bases, the J end lost 0 bases, and 11 bases lay between the germline ends. Germline-derived CDR1 and CDR2 are SGHRS and YFSETQ. DNA of the CDR3: TGCGCCAGCAGCCTGGACGGCCATAGCAATCAGCCCCAGCATTTT. Its translation: CASSLDGHSNQPQHF.

The rearrangement joins TRBV7-9 to TRBJ1-3; the D gene is possibly TRBD1 (5 bases). Trimming stripped 2 bases from V and 4 bases from J, with 18 bases between. From germline, CDR1 is SEHNR and CDR2 FQNEAQ (reference sequence). The CDR3 has 17 amino acids. CDR3 nucleotides: TGTGCCAGCAGCTTAAATTGGCCGCAGGGCGCAGGAAACACCATATATTTT. It translates to CASSLNWPQGAGNTIYF.